Each of the 21 T cell receptor beta chains below was sequenced from the same sample in a study of CD8+CD57+ T cells in acquired aplastic anemia. The use of genomic DNA as template underpinned the TCR beta VDJ and CDR3 profiling. MiXCR was run by TCRdb on the reads, yielding one entry per CDR3 protein. The profile covers fewer than 200,000 distinct CDR3 sequences, with roughly 63% appearing a single time and roughly 44% taken by the ten largest. Sequenced sample: sorted CD4+, CD8+, or CD8+CD57+ T cells (not recorded which) from PBMCs. These receptors were obtained from a human donor in good health.

The chain couples TRBV7-6 to TRBJ2-2, with TRBD1 matching over 9 bases. V dropped 5 bases and J dropped 6; count of bases not matched to a gene: 10. This CDR3 has 16 residues. Germline V gives CDR1 SGHVS, CDR2 FNYEAQ. This CDR3 is CASSPGTGRSSGELFF. The CDR3 DNA follows: TGTGCCAGCAGCCCAGGGACAGGGCGTTCATCCGGGGAGCTGTTTTTT.

The rearrangement links TRBV2 to TRBJ1-1; D gene uncertain. This CDR3 has 13 amino acids. Trimming took off 2 bases at V and 3 bases at J, with 7 bases between the two ends. Per germline, CDR1 SNHLY and CDR2 FYNNEI. The CDR3 bases are TGTGCCAGCAGTGAATCTTTGGACACTGAAGCTTTCTTT. Translating it yields CASSESLDTEAFF.

The V and J genes are TRBV19 and TRBJ1-1; D is undetermined. Germline CDR1 LNHDA, CDR2 SQIVND (reference sequence). This CDR3 has 15 amino acids. Trimming removed 0 bases from V and 1 base from J, with 9 bases in between. The CDR3 bases are TGTGCCAGTAGTATAGATGCGGAATGGAACACTGAAGCTTTCTTT. This gives the protein CASSIDAEWNTEAFF.

As to this clonotype: This clone may be a read error of a much larger clone one base away. The V and J genes are TRBV5-1 and TRBJ2-2; 7 bases are a match to TRBD1. V lost 1 base to trimming and J lost 7 bases; unmatched junction nucleotides: 16. The germline CDR1 and CDR2 sequences are SGHRS and YFSETQ. CDR3 size: 18 residues. CDR3 protein: CASSLSQGDERVFGELFF. The CDR3 nucleotides are TGCGCCAGCAGCTTGAGTCAGGGGGATGAAAGGGTTTTCGGGGAGCTGTTTTTT.

The rearrangement joins TRBV15 to TRBJ1-5, with D perhaps matching TRBD1 (5 bases). The CDR3 totals 15 residues. V dropped 3 bases and J dropped 2 bases, with 11 bases sitting between them. The germline CDR1 and CDR2 sequences are LNHNV and YYDKDF (reference sequence). The CDR3 sequence is CATSRAGMGNQPQHF. The CDR3 DNA follows: TGTGCCACCAGCAGGGCAGGGATGGGCAATCAGCCCCAGCATTTT.

A single count supports this clonotype. A much larger clone sits a single nucleotide away, making a read error possible. The chain carries TRBV6-5 and TRBJ1-2; D remains unclear. Trimming pared 4 bases from V and 0 bases from J, leaving 12 bases between. Germline V gene data show CDR1 as MNHEY and CDR2 as SVGAGI. The CDR3 is made up of 15 amino acids. CDR3 sequence: CASSSGRYTNYGYTF. CDR3 coding DNA: TGTGCCAGCAGTTCCGGAAGATACACTAACTATGGCTACACCTTC.

The chain is built from TRBV10-3 and TRBJ2-1, with D uncertain. Germline CDR1 ENHRY, CDR2 SYGVKD. This CDR3 is built from 11 residues. The CDR3 DNA sequence: TGTGAGTCCGGGTCGTACAATGAGCAGTTCTTC. This sequence encodes CESGSYNEQFF.

Note on this clonotype: A much larger clonotype is one base distant, so this may be a read error. The V call is TRBV11-2, the J call TRBJ2-1, with D hard to call. Between the trimmed V and J ends, which lost 3 bases and 5 bases, there was a span of 14 bases. From germline, CDR1 is SGHAT and CDR2 FQNNGV. There are 15 residues in the CDR3. The DNA of the CDR3 is TGTGCCAGCAGCTTCTCTAGTTCCGTAAACAATGAGCAGTTCTTC. It codes for CASSFSSSVNNEQFF.

The rearrangement joins TRBV7-9 to TRBJ2-3; 10 bases align to TRBD1. Germline V CDR1 and CDR2: SEHNR, FQNEAQ (reference sequence). The CDR3 covers 14 residues. V was clipped by 5 bases and J by 5 bases; unmatched bases: 4. CDR3 amino acids: CASSQTGGRDTQYF. In DNA form, the CDR3 reads TGTGCCAGCAGCCAGACAGGGGGCAGAGATACGCAGTATTTT.

The J gene is TRBJ2-3, the V gene TRBV20-1, with a tentative D call TRBD1 (7 bases). Germline V gene data show CDR1 as DFQATT and CDR2 as SNEGSKA (reference sequence). V lost 3 bases, J lost 6 bases, and 16 bases lay in between. The CDR3 spans 14 residues. The CDR3 nucleotides are TGCAGTGCTAGTAGCCAGGGGGGTGGGGATACGCAGTATTTT. Translated, it gives CSASSQGGGDTQYF.

This clonotype was counted only a few times. The chain employs TRBV6-4 and TRBJ2-3; tentative D call: TRBD2 (6 bases). The length of the CDR3 is 15 residues. CDR1 is MRHNA, CDR2 SNTAGT, per germline. V was trimmed by 3 bases and J by 3 bases, leaving 13 bases between them. This chain's CDR3 is CASSEGRENTDTQYF. CDR3 DNA: TGTGCCAGCAGTGAAGGCCGGGAGAATACAGATACGCAGTATTTT.

Worth noting for this clonotype: The junction and the germline gene differ at one end; a read error may be behind it. This chain joins TRBV7-2 and TRBJ2-7, with a tentative D call TRBD2 (5 bases). This CDR3 region has 14 residues. Germline CDR1 SGHTA, CDR2 FQGNSA. Written as DNA, the CDR3 is TGTGCCAGCAGCTTAGGCGCCAGAGACTACGAGCAGTGCTTC. Translating gives CASSLGARDYEQCF.

The gene calls are TRBV20-1 and TRBJ2-1; perhaps TRBD2 as D (6 bases). Between the trimmed V and J ends, which lost 3 bases and 9 bases, there was a span of 12 bases. CDR1 is DFQATT and CDR2 is SNEGSKA in the germline V gene (reference sequence). This CDR3 comprises 12 residues. CDR3 amino acids: CSARPGTPEQFF. For the CDR3, the DNA is TGCAGTGCTAGGCCCGGGACTCCTGAGCAGTTCTTC.

V and J are TRBV6-5 and TRBJ2-1; the D gene is possibly TRBD2 (5 bases). The V gene lost 4 bases and the J gene lost 10 bases, with 14 bases spanning the gap. This CDR3 is 13 amino acids long. Germline CDR1 and CDR2: MNHEY and SVGAGI. CDR3 amino acids: CASSSAFGKEQFF. The CDR3 DNA follows: TGTGCCAGCAGTTCAGCATTCGGGAAAGAGCAGTTCTTC.

The genes are TRBV12-3 or TRBV12-4 and TRBJ2-1; TRBD2 agrees at 14 bases. The CDR3 has 16 amino acids. Trimming at V came to 5 bases and at J to 6 bases, leaving 6 bases not matched to a gene. The CDR3 sequence: CASSPRTSGGSNEQFF. DNA of the CDR3: TGTGCCAGCAGTCCCCGGACTAGCGGGGGGAGCAATGAGCAGTTCTTC.

The V and J genes are TRBV20-1 and TRBJ2-7; 8 nucleotides match TRBD2. CDR1 and CDR2 from the germline V gene are DFQATT and SNEGSKA (reference sequence). This CDR3 region has 16 residues. J was trimmed by 3 bases and V by 4 bases; bases with no gene match: 14. The chain's CDR3 is CSAIERERGMNYEQYF. The CDR3 DNA sequence: TGCAGTGCTATTGAGCGGGAGAGGGGGATGAACTACGAGCAGTACTTC.

With regard to this clonotype: A read error is likely, as this CDR3 ends without the conserved phenylalanine or tryptophan. The DNA is omitted, as the CDR3 cannot be located on it reliably, and the CDR3 follows TCRdb's listing. The chain couples TRBV5-1 to TRBJ2-3; the table's D call, TRBD1, has no DNA check behind it. The CDR3 adds up to 8 amino acids, both ends counted. CDR1 is SGHRS, CDR2 YFSETQ, per germline. CDR3: CASSPRGG.

The sample holds one count of this clonotype. This chain links TRBV9 with TRBJ2-3, with 8 bases lining up with TRBD2. J lost 4 bases, V lost 0 bases, and 4 bases had no gene match. The V gene's germline CDR1 is SGDLS and CDR2 YYNGEE. The length of the CDR3 is 15 residues. CDR3 sequence: CASSVALGRADTQYF. As DNA, the CDR3 is TGTGCCAGCAGCGTAGCTCTCGGGAGGGCAGATACGCAGTATTTT.

A few counts support this clonotype. The CDR3 sequence: CASSLTASEQYF. CDR3 coding DNA: TGTGCCAGCAGCTTAACTGCAAGCGAGCAGTACTTC. V is TRBV7-9 and J is TRBJ2-7; the D is unclear. V was cut by 2 bases and J by 6 bases, with 8 bases left in between. This CDR3 spans 12 amino acids. Germline assignment: CDR1 SEHNR and CDR2 FQNEAQ (reference sequence). The full variable domain, rest sourced from reference TRBV7-9 and TRBJ2-7, is DTGVSQNPRHKITKRGQNVTFRCDPISEHNRLYWYRQTLGQGPEFLTYFQNEAQLEKSRLLSDRFSAERPKGSFSTLEIQRTEQGDSAMYLCASSLTASEQYFGPGTRLTVT.

The chain employs TRBV29-1 and TRBJ2-1; 8 bases align to TRBD2. The junction had 11 bases not matched to a gene; V was cut back by 8 bases and J by 8 bases. CDR1 SQVTM and CDR2 ANQGSEA come from the germline V gene. The CDR3 has 13 residues. CDR3 protein: CSSLGAGGDEQFF. CDR3 in DNA: TGCAGCTCCCTGGGGGCGGGAGGCGATGAGCAGTTCTTC.

A few counts support this clonotype. The chain joins TRBV24-1 to TRBJ2-3; possibly TRBD2 for D (6 bases). The ends were cut back, 3 bases at V and 1 base at J, with 7 bases in the middle. In germline, CDR1 is KGHDR, CDR2 SFDVKD. The CDR3 spans 14 residues. CDR3 nucleotides: TGTGCCACCAGTGATAGCGGGCGCACAGATACGCAGTATTTT. Translating it yields CATSDSGRTDTQYF.